One sample yielded the 11 T cell receptor beta chains listed below, sequenced in a study of Ad26.COV2.S vaccination and SARS-CoV-2 variants. Treatment indicated: roughly 20 received Ad26.COV2.S at low or high dose, single or two shots; roughly five received placebo; per-sample allocation not given. Material that was analyzed had been drawn on day 63 after the first vaccine or placebo injection. Profiling relied on immunoSEQ multiplex PCR, and the TCRdb table lists in-frame clones only, not all of them. The profile shows about 480,000 clones, roughly nine tenths of them singletons. Sample: peripheral blood, taken in a trial of Ad26.COV2.S vaccine versus placebo. The receptor set was obtained from a person aged 18-60 years who received the Ad26.COV2.S COVID-19 vaccine or a placebo.

The chain combines TRBV10-3 with TRBJ1-6; the match to TRBD1 covers 9 bases. The CDR3 runs 16 residues. Germline loops: CDR1 ENHRY, CDR2 SYGVKD. The V segment lost 10 bases and the J segment 6 bases; nucleotides outside the gene matches: 13. CDR3 bases: TGTGCCACAGGACAGGGGTCCCAGTTAACTAATTCACCCCTCCACTTT. It specifies CATGQGSQLTNSPLHF.

V gene TRBV6-6 combines with J gene TRBJ1-5, with a weak D call TRBD1 (5 bases). Germline CDR1 is MNHNY and CDR2 is SVGAGI (reference sequence). V was shortened by 6 bases and J by 0 bases, with 9 bases between the two germline ends. The CDR3 spans 14 residues. CDR3 protein: CASRSGTSNQPQHF. The CDR3 nucleotides read TGTGCCAGCAGGTCAGGGACTAGCAATCAGCCCCAGCATTTT.

The V gene is TRBV2, the J gene TRBJ2-1, with 13 bases aligning to TRBD2. J gave up 10 bases and V 8 bases, and 8 bases lay outside the gene matches. Germline-derived CDR1 and CDR2 are SNHLY and FYNNEI. CDR3 length: 14 residues. The CDR3 spells CASPGTSGIGEQFF. The CDR3 coding sequence is TGTGCCAGCCCCGGGACTAGCGGGATAGGGGAGCAGTTCTTC.

The gene calls are TRBV5-1 and TRBJ2-1; D gene unclear. Germline CDR1 SGHRS, CDR2 YFSETQ. This CDR3 contains 13 residues. V lost 5 bases to trimming and J lost 0 bases, with 6 bases between them. This CDR3 is CASRPGSYNEQFF. The CDR3 DNA sequence: TGCGCCAGCAGGCCAGGCTCCTACAATGAGCAGTTCTTC.

To note about this clone: Additional DNA sequences in this sample encode the identical CDR3. This chain uses TRBV18 with TRBJ2-7; possibly TRBD1 or TRBD2 for D (5 bases each). The CDR3 is made up of 12 amino acids. Germline-derived CDR1 and CDR2 are KGHSH and LQKENI. Trimming removed 2 bases at V and 5 bases at J, with 7 bases between. The CDR3 protein is CASSPRGDEQYF. The CDR3 region has the DNA TGTGCCAGCTCACCAAGGGGAGACGAGCAGTACTTC.

The chain employs TRBV11-2 and TRBJ1-5; D is perhaps TRBD1 (5 bases). CDR3 length equals 15 residues. The germline V gene has CDR1 SGHAT and CDR2 FQNNGV. V dropped 0 bases and J dropped 3 bases, with 9 bases sitting between them. CDR3 sequence reads: CASSLDGGVNQPQHF. CDR3 in DNA: TGTGCCAGCAGCTTAGATGGAGGGGTCAATCAGCCCCAGCATTTT.

This chain links TRBV5-1 with TRBJ1-1; TRBD1 matches at 9 bases. The CDR3 runs 14 residues. Germline CDR1 and CDR2: SGHRS and YFSETQ. J gave up 7 bases and V 4 bases, and 8 bases lay outside the gene matches. CDR3 region: CASSQYRGQGEAFF. The CDR3 DNA sequence: TGCGCCAGCAGCCAATACAGGGGGCAAGGTGAAGCTTTCTTT.

This chain joins TRBV5-4 and TRBJ2-1, with D maybe TRBD2 (5 bases). This CDR3 spans 12 amino acids. CDR1 and CDR2 from the germline V gene are SGHNT and YYREEE (reference sequence). Trimming cost V 5 bases and J 5 bases, with 8 bases left between them. Here the CDR3 DNA reads TGTGCCAGCAGTCCGGGGAACAATGAGCAGTTCTTC. Amino acid sequence: CASSPGNNEQFF.

For this clone: The junction departs from germline at one end; a sequencing error may be responsible. Other DNA sequences in the same sample also yield this CDR3. The chain combines TRBV7-9 with TRBJ2-1, with 7 nucleotides matching TRBD2. Germline CDR1 reads SEHNR; CDR2 reads FQNEAQ (reference sequence). The CDR3 length is 14 residues. CDR3 DNA sequence: TGTGCCAGCAGCCTAGCCGGGACTACCCATGAGCAGTTCTTC. It encodes CASSLAGTTHEQFF.

This chain connects TRBV19 to TRBJ1-5; TRBD1 matches 8 bases. Germline V gene data show CDR1 as LNHDA and CDR2 as SQIVND (reference sequence). Losses at the gene ends were 3 bases for V and 9 bases for J; bases not matched to a gene: 7. There are 14 residues in the CDR3. CDR3 loop: CASSIQGALGPQHF. CDR3 nucleotides: TGTGCCAGTAGTATTCAGGGGGCGCTTGGGCCCCAGCATTTT.

This clone was counted once. The chain couples TRBV2 to TRBJ1-2, with 8 bases lining up with TRBD1. The V segment lost 7 bases and the J segment 4 bases; nucleotides outside the gene matches: 5. The CDR3 has 13 amino acids. Germline lookup yields CDR1 SNHLY and CDR2 FYNNEI. In DNA form, the CDR3 reads TGTGCCAGCACTCGGACAGGGCCCTATGGCTACACCTTC. Translated, it gives CASTRTGPYGYTF.